The rows below give T cell receptor beta chains drawn from one sample of a study of shared clonotypes between healthy human individuals. Profiling relied on immunoSEQ multiplex PCR, and the TCRdb table lists in-frame clones only, not all of them. The sample yields about 2.4 million clones, 80% to 95% seen once. Sequences were obtained from naive CD4+ T cells from PBMCs. The receptors shown here come from a man between 18 and 29 years old in good health. Some clones in this sample may be carry-over from other donors' samples. The CDR3 runs from the conserved cysteine through the conserved F or W. The order of the fields is D gene, V gene, clone size, J gene, CDR3 DNA, CDR3 protein. A D gene is named only where the DNA matches it firmly. Size is stated for part of the rows, as once, few or many counts, or as a class when the clone is expanded.

>.|TRBV18|once|TRBJ1-1
TGTGCCAGCTCACCAACGATTGCGTTATCTGAAGCTTTCTTT
CASSPTIALSEAFF
>.|TRBV6-5|.|TRBJ1-3
TGTGCCAGCAGTTACTCGAGGCAGGTTGGAAACACCATATATTTT
CASSYSRQVGNTIYF
>TRBD1|TRBV5-4|.|TRBJ2-1
TGTGCCAGCAGCCTTAGGACAGGGGGCGAGGATGAGCAGTTCTTC
CASSLRTGGEDEQFF
>.|TRBV30|.|TRBJ2-3
TGTGCCTGGAGTACCGTAGATACGCAGTATTTT
CAWSTVDTQYF
>TRBD2|TRBV5-3|.|TRBJ2-3
TGTGCCAGAAGCTTGTCGGTGGGGGAGGGAGATACGCAGTATTTT
CARSLSVGEGDTQYF
>TRBD1|TRBV7-2|.|TRBJ1-3
TGTGCCAGCAGCTTAGACAGGGGAGGAAACACCATATATTTT
CASSLDRGGNTIYF
>TRBD2|TRBV28|.|TRBJ2-1
TGTGCCAGCAGCCCGAGCGGGAGTGTGAACAATGAGCAGTTCTTC
CASSPSGSVNNEQFF
>TRBD2|TRBV9|.|TRBJ2-7
TGTGCCAGCAGCGTAGCTACGGGGGACTATTTCTACGAGCAGTACTTC
CASSVATGDYFYEQYF
>.|TRBV7-2|.|TRBJ2-5
TGTGCCAGCAGACCAGACCGAATGCAAGAGACCCAGTACTTC
CASRPDRMQETQYF
>.|TRBV6-1|.|TRBJ1-1
TGTGCCAGCAGGGACGGGACGGTGAACACTGAAGCTTTCTTT
CASRDGTVNTEAFF
>.|TRBV7-2|.|TRBJ2-3
TGTGCCAGCAGCGACAGGCGAAGCACAGATACGCAGTATTTT
CASSDRRSTDTQYF
>.|TRBV30|few|TRBJ1-5
TGTGCCTGGGGACCAGGTAGCAATCAGCCCCAGCATTTT
CAWGPGSNQPQHF
>.|TRBV5-6|few|TRBJ1-5
TGTGCCAGCAGCTTGGGATCGCCTCAGCCCCAGCATTTT
CASSLGSPQPQHF
>.|TRBV7-2|.|TRBJ1-2
TGTGCCAGCAGCTTAGACAGAGTCCGGACGGATGGCTACACCTTC
CASSLDRVRTDGYTF
>.|TRBV14|.|TRBJ2-7
TGTGCCAGCAGGCCAGGGGGGGCTTTGTTTGAGCAGTACTTC
CASRPGGALFEQYF
>TRBD1|TRBV5-8|.|TRBJ2-7
TGTGCCAGCAGCACCGGGACAGGTAACTACGAGCAGTACTTC
CASSTGTGNYEQYF
>.|TRBV28|.|TRBJ2-5
TGTGCCAGCAGACGGATGGGTGCGGAGCAAGAGACCCAGTACTTC
CASRRMGAEQETQYF
>.|TRBV2|.|TRBJ1-4
TGTGCCAGCAGTGAGAGGTTTGGAAAACTGTTTTTT
CASSERFGKLFF
>TRBD1|TRBV30|.|TRBJ1-1
TGTGCCTGGAGGAGCCAGGGGGCTGGCGCTTTCTTT
CAWRSQGAGAFF
>.|TRBV29-1|once|TRBJ2-7
TGCAGCGTTGAAAGTTGGGACTCAAACTACGAGCAGTACTTC
CSVESWDSNYEQYF
>.|TRBV11-2|.|TRBJ1-3
TGTGCCAGCAGCTTAATGGGGGCGGCAAACACCATATATTTT
CASSLMGAANTIYF
>TRBD2|TRBV4-2|.|TRBJ2-1
TGTGCCAGCAGCCAACCCCCCGGCGGGACTAGCGGGATGAATGAGCAGTTCTTC
CASSQPPGGTSGMNEQFF
>TRBD1|TRBV6-1|.|TRBJ2-7
TGTGCCAGCATCCCCCAAGGACAGGGGTATTACGAGCAGTACTTC
CASIPQGQGYYEQYF
>TRBD1|TRBV6-5|.|TRBJ1-1
TGTGCCAGCAGTTACCGGACAGGGCTCATGAACACTGAAGCTTTCTTT
CASSYRTGLMNTEAFF
>TRBD1|TRBV9|.|TRBJ2-5
TGTGCCAGCAGCGCGACGGGGACAGGGGCAGAGACCCAGTACTTC
CASSATGTGAETQYF
>TRBD1|TRBV7-6|.|TRBJ1-1
TGTGCCAGCAGCTCCCTCCCAGGGGGGGCCACTGAAGCTTTCTTT
CASSSLPGGATEAFF
>.|TRBV5-1|.|TRBJ1-2
TGCGCCAGCAGCTTGCAAGGGGCACCTAACTATGGCTACACCTTC
CASSLQGAPNYGYTF
>.|TRBV9|.|TRBJ2-2
TGTGCCAGCAGCGCCGGAGAAGGACACATGGACACCGGGGAGCTGTTTTTT
CASSAGEGHMDTGELFF
>TRBD1|TRBV28|.|TRBJ1-1
TGTGCCAGCAGCCTGGGACAGCTGAACACTGAAGCTTTCTTT
CASSLGQLNTEAFF
>.|TRBV14|.|TRBJ2-7
TGTGCCAGCAGCCAAATATCGCAGGGGAACGAGCAGTACTTC
CASSQISQGNEQYF
>TRBD1|TRBV27|.|TRBJ2-1
TGTGCCAGCAGTTTACAGGACAGGGGTTTTTGGAGCTCCTACAATGAGCAGTTCTTC
CASSLQDRGFWSSYNEQFF
>.|TRBV5-1|.|TRBJ2-5
TGCGCCAGCAGCTCCGATGTCATCCAAGAGACCCAGTACTTC
CASSSDVIQETQYF
>.|TRBV9|.|TRBJ1-2
TGTGCCAGCAGCGTAGTAGGTGGGCCCCTCTATGGCTACACCTTC
CASSVVGGPLYGYTF
>.|TRBV5-1|.|TRBJ1-1
TGCGCCAGCAGCTTGAGGCAGACAAACACTGAAGCTTTCTTT
CASSLRQTNTEAFF
>.|TRBV5-4|.|TRBJ2-1
TGTGCCAGCAGTCATCCCCCGGGACCCGGCCGGGGCGATGAGCAGTTCTTC
CASSHPPGPGRGDEQFF
>.|TRBV5-1|.|TRBJ1-1
TGCGCCAGCAGCTTGGGAGGCTGGACTGAAGCTTTCTTT
CASSLGGWTEAFF